The sequence of this T cell receptor (beta chain) was determined in a study of T cells after yellow fever vaccination (dated by TCRdb to the late 2010s). Regarding the complete study: Libraries from fractions with low cell numbers were prepared with the SMART-Seq v4 Ultra Low Input RNA kit. To track T-cell clones before and after primary and booster YFV17D yellow fever vaccination, bulk TCR alpha and beta repertoires were sequenced longitudinally. The cohort comprised two healthy male donors, one aged 18 to 30 and one aged 30 to 39 years. Bulk PBMC replicates and cell subsets were isolated from blood drawn at multiple timepoints before and after both primary and secondary immunization.

Remarks on this clonotype: The antigen this receptor binds is unknown. Base qualities are not recorded, but no much larger clone differs from it by a single base.

The CDR3, cysteine through phenylalanine, is 11 amino acids long. Only CDR3 DNA is held: 33 bases, read in frame from base 1. A distance of 7 bases separates the germline ends of V and J, which lose 2 bases and 9 bases respectively. CDR1 and CDR2 were assigned from the germline V gene as SGHAT and FQNNGV. Here is what the overall study found, with its caveats: The secondary T-cell response was found to be weaker but faster than the primary response, with a peak reached on day 5 rather than on day 15. A small share of clonotypes occurred in both CD4 and CD8 compartments, likely arising from convergent recombination. Only two donors were included in the study, so the extent to which the findings can be generalized is limited. Most clones expanded after primary vaccination were re-detected after the booster (just under 97% of CD4 and around nine tenths of CD8), suggesting broad memory maintenance. FACS-sorted repertoires could contain abundant contaminating clonotypes from the bulk population, so computational filtering was required.

Synthesis of TCR cDNA relied on 5'RACE template switching, a step that introduced a universal primer site along with unique molecular identifiers. Priming for cDNA synthesis came from both the TCR alpha and TCR beta constant segments. Two PCR steps were used to amplify libraries, with sample barcodes and sequencing adapters being added in the second step. Sequencing of libraries was performed on Illumina HiSeq 2500 (2x100 bp) or NovaSeq (2x150 bp). Per the authors' processing: MIGEC was used to demultiplex reads and collapse the reads into UMI consensus sequences, and MiXCR was used for V(D)J alignment. Using edgeR on replicate PBMC samples, clonotypes were called vaccine-responding if FDR was below 0.01 and the log2 fold change was above 5 up to day 15. Each bulk clonotype was labeled CD4 or CD8 based on which sequenced repertoire, CD4 or CD8, contained the clonotype at higher abundance. TCRdb trimmed public reads at Q25 via fastp, called clones via MiXCR and kept in-frame beta chains. Rows are unified per CDR3 protein, each entry keeping the most common DNA and genes. These V and J calls are TCRdb output, not the study's own analysis. For this sample there are hundreds of thousands of distinct CDR3 sequences; around a fifth appear just once. The ten largest account for about 17% of the sample.

The sample's treatment or condition, from its label and the paper: live attenuated yellow fever vaccine strain. At each blood-draw timepoint, two biological replicates of bulk PBMCs were collected. PBMCs were isolated from peripheral blood using a standard Ficoll-Paque protocol. TriZol was used to extract RNA from bulk PBMCs, CD4 and CD8 fractions, and dextramer-positive and dextramer-negative fractions. This clonotype was obtained from a man younger than 35 who received the YFV17D yellow fever vaccine. The chain links TRBV11-2 with TRBJ2-5; the D gene cannot be resolved reliably. The source was PBMCs, collected less than 25 days after the first yellow fever vaccination. The CDR3 region: CASSLHGAQYF. The bases read TGTGCCAGCAGCTTACATGGGGCCCAGTACTTC.